This TCR beta chain was sequenced in a study of tumor and adjacent non-tumor tissue in lung cancer. Study overall: Patients were aged about 31 to 76, 9 to 10 men and 5 women, stage I to III. The study's findings and limits: Compared with tumor, normal lung showed significantly lower TCR diversity.

This clonotype was seen once. Its antigen is unidentified. Without the conserved terminal phenylalanine or tryptophan, this CDR3 likely stems from a read error. A modified ARM-PCR protocol with three rounds of nested PCR amplified TCRbeta. From the multiplex PCR reads, TCRdb called clonotypes with MiXCR, one entry per CDR3 protein. The table records 90,000 to 130,000 distinct CDR3 sequences, approximately 87% of them present only once. The template was RNA from unsorted bulk tissue. Germline V CDR1 and CDR2: MNHEY, SVGEGT. Trimming took 7 bases from V and 4 from J, leaving 11 bases between them. This CDR3 contains 13 residues.

This receptor was obtained from a man in his 70s with non-small cell lung cancer. The V gene is TRBV6-2 or TRBV6-3, the J gene TRBJ2-1; no firm D call. Sequencing was carried out using lung tumor tissue. CDR3 in DNA: TGTGCCAGCAACAGAGGCCATTACAATGAGCAGTTCCTC. This codes for CASNRGHYNEQFL.